The 20 T cell receptor beta chains in this list originate from one sample, sequenced in a study of T cell clonality in common variable immunodeficiency. Sequenced by immunoSEQ multiplex PCR; TCRdb stores in-frame clones only, minus some. The sample yields 60,000 to 75,000 clones, without any singletons. Specimen: peripheral blood mononuclear cells. These receptors all stem from a person aged 18 to 69 in good health.

This clone was counted ten times or more. The read terminates 3 residues before the CDR3 end, so the remaining end is supplied by the germline J gene. V and J are TRBV28 and TRBJ1-6; no firm D call. The CDR3 loop spans 14 amino acids. Trimming shortened V by 2 bases and J by 8 bases, and 10 bases separated the two germline ends. Germline V lookup: CDR1 MDHEN, CDR2 SYDVKM. CDR3 amino acids: CASSLPGFHSPLHF. The covered CDR3 bases are TGTGCCAGCAGTTTACCGGGGTTTCATTCACCC. Drawing the rest from reference TRBV28 and TRBJ1-6, the complete variable domain is DVKVTQSSRYLVKRTGEKVFLECVQDMDHENMFWYRQDPGLGLRLIYFSYDVKMKEKGDIPEGYSVSREKKERFSLILESASTNQTSMYLCASSLPGFHSPLHFGNGTRLTVT.

Ten or more counts support this clone. The junction and the germline gene differ at one end; a read error may be behind it. The read is 3 residues too short to cover the CDR3 end, so that end is filled in from the germline J gene. The gene calls are TRBV4-2 and TRBJ2-2; D uncertain. The CDR3 is made up of 15 amino acids. The germline gives CDR1 LGHNA, CDR2 YNFKEQ. CDR3 in amino acids: CASSQASRNTGELFF. Partial CDR3 DNA: TGCGCCAGCAGCCAAGCTTCTCGGAACACCGGGGAG.

This clone was picked up many times. The read halts 3 residues ahead of the CDR3 end, with the missing end drawn from the germline J gene. The rearrangement links TRBV4-2 to TRBJ1-5, with TRBD1 matching over 9 bases. Trimming cost V 4 bases and J 0 bases; bases outside gene matches: 13. From germline, CDR1 is LGHNA and CDR2 YNFKEQ. The CDR3 totals 19 residues. This CDR3 is CASSPHPTGGDYSNQPQHF. CDR3 DNA (partial): TGTGCCAGCAGCCCTCACCCAACAGGGGGCGATTATAGCAATCAGCCC.

This clone was detected many times. The CDR3 end falls 3 residues outside the read, so it is completed with the germline J gene. The V and J genes are TRBV28 and TRBJ2-7; 9 nucleotides line up with TRBD2. Per the germline V gene, CDR1 is MDHEN and CDR2 is SYDVKM. With V trimmed by 2 bases and J by 3 bases, 5 bases remained unmatched. This CDR3 contains 15 residues. The CDR3 loop reads CASSLPAGGHYEQYF. Partial CDR3 DNA: TGTGCCAGCAGTTTACCGGCGGGAGGGCACTACGAG.

This clone was seen at least ten times. The junction does not match germline at one end; this may be a read error. Sequencing ends 3 residues short of the CDR3 end; the germline J gene provides the rest. This rearrangement joins TRBV7-7 to TRBJ2-7; 8 positions agree with TRBD1. The CDR3 length is 15 residues. The V gene's germline CDR1 is SSHAT and CDR2 FNYEAQ (reference sequence). The CDR3 protein is CASSRSGQVDYEQYF. The CDR3 bases that were read are TGTGCTAGCAGCCGTTCGGGACAGGTGGACTACGAG.

This clone was counted at least ten times. The CDR3 bases that were read are TGTGCCAGCAGTGAAAGGTCTAGCGGGAACACCGGGGAG. Translation: CASSERSSGNTGE. From start to end, the CDR3 is CASSERSSGNTGELFF. The V gene is TRBV6-1, the J gene TRBJ2-2, with TRBD2 matching 7 bases. The read terminates 3 residues before the CDR3 end, so the remaining end is supplied by the germline J gene. CDR3 length equals 16 residues. CDR1 is MNHNS and CDR2 is SASEGT in the germline V gene. The V gene end was trimmed by 2 bases and the J gene end by 1 base; junction bases not matched to a gene: 4.

This clone has ten or more counts. The read ends 3 residues before the CDR3 terminus; that terminus is restored from the germline J gene. V is TRBV29-1 and J is TRBJ1-1, with D perhaps matching TRBD1 (6 bases). The CDR3 is 13 residues long. Germline CDR1 and CDR2: SQVTM and ANQGSEA. Trimming removed 7 bases from V and 0 bases from J, with 12 bases in between. CDR3 DNA (partial): TGCAGCGGGAAGGACAGCATGAACACTGAA. Translated: CSGKDSMNTE. The CDR3 as a whole reads CSGKDSMNTEAFF.

This clone was seen at least ten times. The CDR3 goes on 3 residues after the read ends, and that part is filled in from the germline J gene. V usage is TRBV12-3 or TRBV12-4 and J usage is TRBJ1-1, with D perhaps matching TRBD1 (5 bases). Trimming cost V 7 bases and J 2 bases, with 11 bases left between them. CDR3 size: 13 residues. CDR3 bases read: TGTGCCAGCATCAAAGGGGCCAACACTGAA. Protein sequence: CASIKGANTE. The whole CDR3 is CASIKGANTEAFF.

The sample holds many counts of this clone. The read comes to an end 3 residues before the CDR3 does, leaving the germline J gene to fill in the end. The chain uses TRBV9 and TRBJ2-1, with 11 nucleotides matching TRBD2. From germline, CDR1 is SGDLS and CDR2 YYNGEE. The CDR3 is 16 residues long. The ends lost 3 bases at V and 4 bases at J; junction bases unmatched: 6. CDR3: CASSALAGGVYNEQFF. CDR3 DNA (partial): TGTGCCAGCAGCGCCTTAGCGGGAGGGGTTTACAATGAG.

This clone was found many times. The sequenced fragment ends 3 residues before the CDR3 boundary, so the rest is inferred from the germline J gene. The rearrangement uses TRBV30 and TRBJ1-6; no clear D. V gave up 2 bases and J gave up 7 bases, with 12 bases separating them. The V gene's germline CDR1 is GTSNPN and CDR2 SVGIG (reference sequence). This CDR3 comprises 14 residues. The CDR3 sequence: CAWSRTSGNSPLHF. Incomplete CDR3 DNA: TGTGCCTGGAGTAGGACTAGTGGGAATTCACCC.

This clone appeared many times. The CDR3 end lies 3 residues beyond the end of the read and is filled in from the germline J gene. The genes are TRBV7-2 and TRBJ1-6; no definite D call. Germline CDR1 SGHTA, CDR2 FQGNSA. The V end lost 0 bases, the J end lost 8 bases, and 8 bases lay between the germline ends. The CDR3 has 14 residues. This CDR3 reads CASSLAQRDSPLHF. CDR3 DNA (partial): TGTGCCAGCAGCTTAGCGCAACGGGATTCACCC.

This clone was observed at least ten times. The DNA ends 3 residues before the CDR3 does, and the rest of the CDR3 is filled in from the germline J gene. The chain links TRBV7-9 to TRBJ2-5, with TRBD1 identical over 7 bases. The CDR3 extends over 14 amino acids. V was clipped by 1 base and J by 1 base; unmatched bases: 0. Germline CDR1 is SEHNR and CDR2 is FQNEAQ (reference sequence). The sequenced CDR3 bases are TGTGCCAGCAGCTTAGGGACAGGCCAAGAGACC. It encodes CASSLGTGQET. The full CDR3 sequence reads CASSLGTGQETQYF.

This clone was seen ten or more times. The read halts 3 residues ahead of the CDR3 end, with the missing end drawn from the germline J gene. The genes are TRBV6-2 or TRBV6-3 and TRBJ1-2; 8 bases align to TRBD1. The CDR3 sequence is 15 residues long. Germline V gene sequence: CDR1 MNHEY, CDR2 SVGEGT. CDR3 DNA (partial): TGTGCCAGCAGTGATGGACAGGGAAGCTCTCGGGGC. Amino acids: CASSDGQGSSRG. The entire CDR3 protein reads CASSDGQGSSRGYTF.

This clone was detected a few times. The sequenced fragment ends 3 residues before the CDR3 boundary, so the rest is inferred from the germline J gene. The genes are TRBV5-6 and TRBJ2-1; 8 nucleotides line up with TRBD2. Trimming at V came to 4 bases and at J to 8 bases, leaving 8 bases not matched to a gene. The CDR3 extends over 14 amino acids. Germline V gives CDR1 SGHDT, CDR2 YYEEEE. This chain's CDR3 is CASSREGDSYEQFF. The sequenced part of the CDR3 DNA is TGTGCCAGCAGCCGGGAGGGGGATTCCTATGAG.

This clone came up many times. The read falls 3 residues short of the CDR3 end, and the missing part is taken from the germline J gene. The gene calls are TRBV20-1 and TRBJ2-2; 9 positions match TRBD2. Trimming at V came to 1 base and at J to 1 base, leaving 13 bases not matched to a gene. This CDR3 region has 19 residues. CDR1 and CDR2 (germline): DFQATT, SNEGSKA (reference sequence). The CDR3 DNA, read in part, is TGCAGTGCTAGAGCACCGGGACTAGCCCTTAGAGGGAACACCGGGGAG. Amino acids: CSARAPGLALRGNTGE. The CDR3 reads in full as CSARAPGLALRGNTGELFF.

This clone was detected ten times or more. Read sequence stops 3 residues before the CDR3 end, and the germline J gene provides the missing end. The rearrangement uses TRBV20-1 and TRBJ2-1; D is possibly TRBD1 or TRBD2 (7 bases each). Per the germline V gene, CDR1 is DFQATT and CDR2 is SNEGSKA (reference sequence). The length of the CDR3 is 16 residues. Trimming pared 0 bases from V and 4 bases from J, leaving 16 bases between. The CDR3 loop is CSARESGTAIYNEQFF. Partial CDR3 DNA: TGCAGTGCTAGAGAGAGCGGGACAGCGATATACAATGAG.

This clone was detected ten times or more. The sequence runs out 3 residues before the end of the CDR3; the remainder is reconstructed from the germline J gene. The gene calls are TRBV4-1 and TRBJ2-3; the D gene is possibly TRBD1 (5 bases). CDR3 length equals 17 residues. CDR1 is MGHRA, CDR2 YSYEKL, per germline. Trimming removed 4 bases at V and 2 bases at J, with 19 bases between. The CDR3 region is CASSRFGKGENTDTQYF. The sequenced part of the CDR3 DNA is TGCGCCAGCAGCCGATTTGGGAAAGGGGAAAACACAGATACG.

The table lists this clone with many counts. The CDR3 end is not reached by the read, which stops 3 residues before it; the germline J gene fills it in. The chain employs TRBV12-3 or TRBV12-4 and TRBJ2-3; 7 nucleotides match TRBD1. This CDR3 comprises 15 residues. Germline trimming cut 3 bases from V and 6 bases from J; bases unmatched to any gene: 9. This CDR3 reads CASSLDRTRRDTQYF. Incomplete CDR3 DNA: TGTGCCAGCAGTTTGGACAGGACCCGCAGGGATACG.

This clone came up many times. The CDR3 is cut off 3 residues early in the read; its end comes from the germline J gene. The rearrangement links TRBV20-1 to TRBJ2-3; 10 bases are a match to TRBD1. The CDR3 has 15 residues. The V gene end was trimmed by 5 bases and the J gene end by 3 bases; junction bases not matched to a gene: 8. CDR1 DFQATT and CDR2 SNEGSKA come from the germline V gene (reference sequence). The part of the CDR3 DNA that was read is TGCAGTGCTCGGCGACAGGGGGCGATGACAGATACG. It yields the protein CSARRQGAMTDT. In full, the CDR3 reads CSARRQGAMTDTQYF.

There are many counts of this clone. The CDR3 is cut off 3 residues early in the read; its end comes from the germline J gene. The chain combines TRBV28 with TRBJ1-2; 8 bases line up with TRBD1. The CDR3 sequence is 14 residues long. CDR1 is MDHEN, CDR2 SYDVKM, per germline. V trimming: 4 bases; J trimming: 0 bases; junction bases outside the gene matches: 1. CDR3: CASSSGQANYGYTF. The CDR3 bases that were read are TGTGCCAGCAGTTCGGGACAGGCTAACTATGGC.